The 29 T cell receptor beta chains listed next were all sequenced from one sample in a study of cytomegalovirus exposure and HLA in healthy donors. The PCR used 60 Vbeta and 13 Jbeta primers. Sequencing was performed with immunoSEQ multiplex PCR; in TCRdb, only in-frame clones are kept and a portion is missing. Of about 130,000 clones detected, roughly three quarters appear once; the ten largest clones hold 1.3% to 1.5%. Sequencing was carried out using PBMCs. The source is a woman aged 40-49 years in good health and CMV-seronegative.

The CDR3 bases are TGTGCCAGTAGTATAGGTTTTCCGGCTGAAGCTTTCTTT. This sequence encodes CASSIGFPAEAFF. The chain employs TRBV19 and TRBJ1-1; D call uncertain. Per the germline V gene, CDR1 is LNHDA and CDR2 is SQIVND (reference sequence). The CDR3 has 13 residues. V was shortened by 1 base and J by 6 bases, with 9 bases between the two germline ends.

This clone was seen once. This rearrangement joins TRBV15 to TRBJ2-5; tentative D call: TRBD1 (6 bases). The CDR3 length is 13 residues. Germline V CDR1 and CDR2: LNHNV, YYDKDF (reference sequence). The V end was cut by 4 bases, the J end by 7 bases, with 13 bases between. CDR3 sequence: CATSTAETGTQYF. CDR3 sequence (DNA): TGTGCCACCAGCACCGCTGAGACAGGGACCCAGTACTTC.

The CDR3 sequence is CASSPSTGNSPLHF. DNA for the CDR3: TGTGCCAGCAGCCCCTCTACGGGTAATTCACCCCTCCACTTT. This chain links TRBV7-6 with TRBJ1-6, with unresolved D. The germline CDR1 and CDR2 sequences are SGHVS and FNYEAQ. The CDR3 loop spans 14 amino acids. Trimming removed 5 bases at V and 6 bases at J, with 11 bases between.

The V gene is TRBV30, the J gene TRBJ2-2, with 11 positions matching TRBD2. The CDR3 runs to 17 residues. Germline trimming cut 2 bases from V and 4 bases from J; bases unmatched to any gene: 9. The germline gives CDR1 GTSNPN, CDR2 SVGIG (reference sequence). CDR3 in amino acids: CAWSKPPSGGLTGELFF. In nucleotides, the CDR3 is TGTGCCTGGAGTAAACCCCCTAGCGGGGGGCTCACCGGGGAGCTGTTTTTT. The full variable domain, with the rest looked up from reference TRBV30 and TRBJ2-2, is SQTIHQWPATLVQPVGSPLSLECTVEGTSNPNLYWYRQAAGRGLQLLFYSVGIGQISSEVPQNLSASRPQDRQFILSSKKLLLSDSGFYLCAWSKPPSGGLTGELFFGEGSRLTVL.

The chain uses TRBV27 and TRBJ1-1, with 7 bases fitting TRBD1. V lost 5 bases and J lost 3; bases outside the gene matches: 3. The CDR3 covers 13 residues. Germline loops: CDR1 MNHEY, CDR2 SMNVEV (reference sequence). CDR3 region: CASSLQGYTEAFF. The CDR3 DNA is TGTGCCAGCAGTCTACAGGGGTACACTGAAGCTTTCTTT.

The rearrangement joins TRBV11-3 to TRBJ2-3; 10 positions agree with TRBD2. CDR1 and CDR2 (germline): SGHNT, YENEEA. V lost 8 bases to trimming and J lost 5 bases; unmatched junction nucleotides: 7. CDR3 length: 14 amino acids. CDR3 in DNA: TGTGCCAGCGGAGCGGGGGGGCCCGGAGATACGCAGTATTTT. Translated, it gives CASGAGGPGDTQYF.

This clone came up a few times. This rearrangement joins TRBV9 to TRBJ2-7, with TRBD1 matching 11 bases. This CDR3 is built from 15 residues. The germline CDR1 and CDR2 sequences are SGDLS and YYNGEE. Losses at the gene ends were 4 bases for V and 4 bases for J; bases not matched to a gene: 7. CDR3 nucleotides: TGTGCCAGCAGCCCCCGGGACAGGGGGAGGTACGAGCAGTACTTC. It codes for CASSPRDRGRYEQYF.

This sequence joins TRBV30 and TRBJ2-5; 14 nucleotides agree with TRBD2. The CDR3 extends over 16 amino acids. The V gene end was trimmed by 4 bases and the J gene end by 4 bases; junction bases not matched to a gene: 8. Germline V gene sequence: CDR1 GTSNPN, CDR2 SVGIG (reference sequence). The CDR3 sequence is CAWKTSGGAARETQYF. In DNA form, the CDR3 reads TGTGCCTGGAAGACTAGCGGGGGGGCTGCAAGAGAGACCCAGTACTTC.

The chain couples TRBV28 to TRBJ2-1; possible D gene TRBD2, 6 bases. Deletions cut 6 bases from V and 1 base from J, with 16 bases between. Germline V CDR1 and CDR2: MDHEN, SYDVKM. This CDR3 is built from 16 residues. The CDR3: CASSPGTYFSYNEQFF. CDR3 coding DNA: TGTGCCAGCAGCCCTGGGACTTATTTTTCCTACAATGAGCAGTTCTTC. Full variable domain (remainder filled in from reference TRBV28 and TRBJ2-1): DVKVTQSSRYLVKRTGEKVFLECVQDMDHENMFWYRQDPGLGLRLIYFSYDVKMKEKGDIPEGYSVSREKKERFSLILESASTNQTSMYLCASSPGTYFSYNEQFFGPGTRLTVL.

The chain has TRBV6-5 and TRBJ1-1; D possibly corresponds to TRBD1 (5 bases). Germline CDR1 and CDR2: MNHEY and SVGAGI. CDR3 length: 13 residues. Deletions cut 6 bases from V and 6 bases from J, with 14 bases between. DNA of the CDR3: TGTGCCAGCAGCCTCTTCGGGGGGGCTGAAGCTTTCTTT. Encoded protein: CASSLFGGAEAFF.

This clone occurred many times. The chain is built from TRBV28 and TRBJ1-4; a possible D gene is TRBD1 (5 bases). Germline CDR1 MDHEN, CDR2 SYDVKM. Trimming shortened V by 1 base and J by 3 bases, and 15 bases separated the two germline ends. The CDR3 has 17 amino acids. This chain's CDR3 is CASSLLGVGASNEKLFF. The DNA for the CDR3 is TGTGCCAGCAGTTTATTAGGAGTTGGGGCCTCTAATGAAAAACTGTTTTTT. Full variable domain (rest looked up from reference TRBV28 and TRBJ1-4): DVKVTQSSRYLVKRTGEKVFLECVQDMDHENMFWYRQDPGLGLRLIYFSYDVKMKEKGDIPEGYSVSREKKERFSLILESASTNQTSMYLCASSLLGVGASNEKLFFGSGTQLSVL.

J is TRBJ1-1 and V is TRBV28; D might be TRBD1 (6 bases). Per the germline V gene, CDR1 is MDHEN and CDR2 is SYDVKM. The CDR3 has 14 amino acids. Trimming removed 6 bases at V and 8 bases at J, with 19 bases between. CDR3 DNA sequence: TGTGCCAGCAGCGTCCCAGGGGACCGCTTAGAAGCTTTCTTT. Its translation: CASSVPGDRLEAFF.

The chain uses TRBV4-3 and TRBJ2-7; possible D gene TRBD2, 5 bases. The CDR3 totals 18 residues. Germline assignment: CDR1 LGHNA and CDR2 YSLEER. V dropped 4 bases and J dropped 4 bases, with 26 bases sitting between them. CDR3 sequence: CASSRKRGERVKGYEQYF. CDR3 DNA sequence: TGCGCCAGCAGCCGCAAACGTGGGGAGAGGGTTAAGGGTTACGAGCAGTACTTC.

The chain couples TRBV19 to TRBJ2-7; 7 nucleotides match TRBD1. Germline loops: CDR1 LNHDA, CDR2 SQIVND (reference sequence). This CDR3 contains 14 residues. The V gene end was trimmed by 5 bases and the J gene end by 3 bases; junction bases not matched to a gene: 7. The CDR3 nucleotides read TGTGCCAGTAGTGTCGGACAGGACTTCTACGAGCAGTACTTC. Its translation is CASSVGQDFYEQYF.

The gene calls are TRBV19 and TRBJ2-2; tentative D call: TRBD1 (5 bases). The CDR3 covers 15 residues. V lost 4 bases and J 6 bases, leaving 15 bases between the germline ends. CDR1 and CDR2 (germline): LNHDA, SQIVND (reference sequence). The CDR3 coding sequence is TGTGCCAGTAGTAAAGACCCCAGGGCCCCCGGGGAGCTGTTTTTT. Translated, it gives CASSKDPRAPGELFF.

This clone was counted only a few times. This chain uses TRBV5-4 with TRBJ1-1; 8 positions agree with TRBD1. V shed 5 bases, J shed 2 bases, and the junction held 5 bases outside the gene matches. Germline CDR1 is SGHNT and CDR2 is YYREEE (reference sequence). The length of the CDR3 is 14 residues. The CDR3 coding sequence is TGTGCCAGCAGACCGGACAGGGCAAACACTGAAGCTTTCTTT. The encoded protein is CASRPDRANTEAFF.

This chain joins TRBV28 and TRBJ2-7; 7 bases are shared with TRBD1. CDR1 MDHEN and CDR2 SYDVKM come from the germline V gene. The ends lost 5 bases at V and 7 bases at J; junction bases unmatched: 11. This CDR3 region has 14 residues. This CDR3 is CASSSQGQAREQYF. CDR3 DNA sequence: TGTGCCAGCAGTAGCCAAGGACAGGCGCGGGAGCAGTACTTC.

This rearrangement joins TRBV12-5 to TRBJ1-2; the D gene is possibly TRBD1 (5 bases). V dropped 7 bases and J dropped 2 bases, with 14 bases sitting between them. Germline V CDR1 and CDR2: LGHNT, FRNRAP. The CDR3 is 14 amino acids. CDR3 amino acids: CASVSDSRNYGYTF. CDR3 nucleotides: TGTGCTAGTGTCTCCGACAGTCGAAACTATGGCTACACCTTC.

The genes are TRBV10-3 and TRBJ1-5; D not certain. Trimming cost V 6 bases and J 5 bases, with 11 bases left between them. The CDR3 contains 13 residues. CDR1 is ENHRY and CDR2 is SYGVKD in the germline V gene. As DNA, the CDR3 is TGTGCCATCAGCGAAATCGAGCATCAGCCCCAGCATTTT. It encodes CAISEIEHQPQHF.

The chain carries TRBV13 and TRBJ1-3; maybe TRBD1 (5 bases). Trimming left V 0 bases short and J 2 bases short, with 11 bases between. This CDR3 spans 16 amino acids. CDR1 PRHDT and CDR2 FYEKMQ come from the germline V gene (reference sequence). CDR3 coding DNA: TGTGCCAGCAGCTTAGGTGATTGGGGGGCTGGAAACACCATATATTTT. Its protein product is CASSLGDWGAGNTIYF.

This rearrangement joins TRBV11-3 to TRBJ2-2; 9 bases are a match to TRBD1. J was trimmed by 5 bases and V by 1 base; bases with no gene match: 11. CDR3 length: 18 amino acids. The V gene's germline CDR1 is SGHNT and CDR2 YENEEA. This CDR3 reads CASSLVGPGQGRTGELFF. CDR3 nucleotides: TGTGCCAGCAGCTTAGTGGGGCCCGGACAGGGGAGGACCGGGGAGCTGTTTTTT. Based on the CDR3 plus reference TRBV11-3 and TRBJ2-2, the full variable domain is EAGVVQSPRYKIIEKKQPVAFWCNPISGHNTLYWYLQNLGQGPELLIRYENEEAVDDSQLPKDRFSAERLKGVDSTLKIQPAELGDSAVYLCASSLVGPGQGRTGELFFGEGSRLTVL.

V usage is TRBV4-1 and J usage is TRBJ1-2; 7 bases line up with TRBD1. The CDR3 loop spans 15 amino acids. Per germline, CDR1 MGHRA and CDR2 YSYEKL. Trimming at V came to 2 bases and at J to 0 bases, leaving 3 bases not matched to a gene. The CDR3 DNA follows: TGCGCCAGCAGCCAACCGGGACAGCCTAACTATGGCTACACCTTC. Its translation is CASSQPGQPNYGYTF.

The chain combines TRBV5-4 with TRBJ2-2, with 8 bases identical to TRBD2. The CDR3 has 15 amino acids. Unmatched junction bases numbered 6, after V lost 2 bases and J lost 6 bases. Germline assignment: CDR1 SGHNT and CDR2 YYREEE (reference sequence). CDR3 region: CASSLPGGASGELFF. The CDR3, as DNA: TGTGCCAGCAGCTTACCGGGGGGGGCATCCGGGGAGCTGTTTTTT.

This chain joins TRBV5-6 and TRBJ2-1; 9 positions match TRBD2. The germline CDR1 and CDR2 sequences are SGHDT and YYEEEE. The CDR3 consists of 16 residues. The ends lost 0 bases at V and 4 bases at J; junction bases unmatched: 5. The CDR3 loop is CASSLASLAGYNEQFF. The CDR3 DNA reads as TGTGCCAGCAGCTTGGCTAGCCTAGCGGGGTACAATGAGCAGTTCTTC.

The genes are TRBV6-5 and TRBJ2-1, with TRBD1 as a possible D gene (6 bases). This CDR3 has 14 amino acids. With 2 bases removed from V and 5 bases from J, the gap between germline ends came to 10 bases. Germline assignment: CDR1 MNHEY and CDR2 SVGAGI. CDR3 in amino acids: CASSYAGTHNEQFF. Here the CDR3 DNA reads TGTGCCAGCAGTTACGCCGGGACACACAATGAGCAGTTCTTC.

V and J are TRBV19 and TRBJ2-1; possible D gene TRBD2, 5 bases. V dropped 4 bases and J dropped 5 bases, with 12 bases sitting between them. The CDR3 length is 14 residues. The V gene's germline CDR1 is LNHDA and CDR2 SQIVND (reference sequence). CDR3 amino acids: CASSTLAIDNEQFF. CDR3 DNA: TGTGCCAGTAGTACGCTAGCTATCGACAATGAGCAGTTCTTC.

The gene calls are TRBV5-1 and TRBJ2-5; D remains unclear. The V end was cut by 0 bases, the J end by 7 bases, with 10 bases between. Germline V gene lookup returns CDR1 SGHRS and CDR2 YFSETQ. This CDR3 contains 13 residues. The CDR3 bases are TGCGCCAGCAGCTTGGTGCAAACTGGGACCCAGTACTTC. Amino acid sequence: CASSLVQTGTQYF. The full variable domain, in which reference TRBV5-1 and TRBJ2-5 provide the parts outside the CDR3, is KAGVTQTPRYLIKTRGQQVTLSCSPISGHRSVSWYQQTPGQGLQFLFEYFSETQRNKGNFPGRFSGRQFSNSRSEMNVSTLELGDSALYLCASSLVQTGTQYFGPGTRLLVL.

The chain employs TRBV5-1 and TRBJ2-1, with D possibly TRBD1 on 5 matching bases. The CDR3 contains 15 residues. Trimming removed 5 bases at V and 6 bases at J, with 18 bases between. Germline loops: CDR1 SGHRS, CDR2 YFSETQ. The CDR3 coding sequence is TGCGCCAGCAGGTTTGAGGCAGGGTCGGGCAATGAGCAGTTCTTC. Protein product: CASRFEAGSGNEQFF.

The chain is built from TRBV18 and TRBJ1-5; no clear D. CDR1 KGHSH and CDR2 LQKENI come from the germline V gene. CDR3 length equals 15 residues. Trimming cost V 6 bases and J 4 bases, with 16 bases left between them. DNA of the CDR3: TGTGCCAGCTCCCGCGGCACCACGACTAATCAGCCCCAGCATTTT. Translation: CASSRGTTTNQPQHF.